This T cell receptor (beta chain) was found in a study of blood T cells in healthy people across ages. A J-beta primer mix and a sample-barcoded 5' primer were used in a second PCR of roughly 6 to 11 cycles. TCRdb used MiXCR to reprocess the 5' RACE reads, holding one entry per CDR3 protein. The repertoire holds around 970,000 distinct CDR3 sequences, approximately 50% seen once, with around a fifth in the top ten. Turning to this clonotype: The junction departs from germline at one end; a sequencing error may be responsible.

Germline CDR1 reads LGHNT; CDR2 reads FRNRAP. The CDR3 is 13 residues long. This receptor was identified in a woman in her sixties or seventies in good health. The rearrangement links TRBV12-5 to TRBJ2-5; D possibly corresponds to TRBD2 (5 bases). Sequencing was done on a sample of blood. This chain's CDR3 is CASGLGAVETQYF. The CDR3 bases are TGTGCTAGTGGCTTGGGAGCGGTGGAGACCCAGTACTTC.